The source of this T cell receptor (beta chain) is a study of blood T cell repertoires in COVID-19. Germline CDR1 and CDR2: GTSNPN and SVGIG (reference sequence). The ends were cut back, 5 bases at V and 14 bases at J, with 21 bases in the middle. CDR3 length equals 12 residues. Using immunoSEQ multiplex PCR, the repertoire was profiled, and TCRdb retains in-frame clones only, with some absent. Here the sample spans 500,000 or so clones, 75% to 90% being singletons. Sequenced: PBMCs or T cells enriched from blood (not recorded which). The TCR originated in a woman aged 18-35 years who had recovered from COVID-19. The chain employs TRBV30 and TRBJ1-2; TRBD1 is a possible D gene (6 bases). The CDR3 is CAWGLVEQGATF. The CDR3 region has the DNA TGTGCCTGGGGGCTGGTGGAACAGGGCGCAACCTTC. Full variable domain (missing parts from reference TRBV30 and TRBJ1-2): SQTIHQWPATLVQPVGSPLSLECTVEGTSNPNLYWYRQAAGRGLQLLFYSVGIGQISSEVPQNLSASRPQDRQFILSSKKLLLSDSGFYLCAWGLVEQGATFGSGTRLTVV.